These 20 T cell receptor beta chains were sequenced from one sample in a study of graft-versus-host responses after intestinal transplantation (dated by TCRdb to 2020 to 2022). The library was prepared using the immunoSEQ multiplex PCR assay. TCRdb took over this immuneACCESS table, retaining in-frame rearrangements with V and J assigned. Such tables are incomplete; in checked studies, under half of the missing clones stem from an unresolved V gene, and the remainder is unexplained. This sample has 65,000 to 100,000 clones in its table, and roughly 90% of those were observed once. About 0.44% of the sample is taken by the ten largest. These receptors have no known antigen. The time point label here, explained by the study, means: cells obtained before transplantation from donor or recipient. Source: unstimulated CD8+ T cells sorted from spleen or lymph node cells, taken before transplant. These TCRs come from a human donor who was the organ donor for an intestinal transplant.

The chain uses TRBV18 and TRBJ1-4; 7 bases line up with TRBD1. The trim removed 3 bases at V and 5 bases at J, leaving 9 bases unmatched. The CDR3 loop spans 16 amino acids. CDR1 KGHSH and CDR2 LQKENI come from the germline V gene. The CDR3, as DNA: TGTGCCAGCTCACCTCCGGGACAGAGGGAGAATGAAAAACTGTTTTTT. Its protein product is CASSPPGQRENEKLFF.

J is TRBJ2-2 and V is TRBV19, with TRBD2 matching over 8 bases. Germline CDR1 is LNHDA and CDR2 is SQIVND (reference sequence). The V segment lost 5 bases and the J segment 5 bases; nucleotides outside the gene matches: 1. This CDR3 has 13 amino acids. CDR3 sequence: CASSPGGTGELFF. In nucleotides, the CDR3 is TGTGCCAGTAGTCCGGGGGGGACCGGGGAGCTGTTTTTT. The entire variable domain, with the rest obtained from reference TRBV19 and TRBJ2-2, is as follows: DGGITQSPKYLFRKEGQNVTLSCEQNLNHDAMYWYRQDPGQGLRLIYYSQIVNDFQKGDIAEGYSVSREKKESFPLTVTSAQKNPTAFYLCASSPGGTGELFFGEGSRLTVL.

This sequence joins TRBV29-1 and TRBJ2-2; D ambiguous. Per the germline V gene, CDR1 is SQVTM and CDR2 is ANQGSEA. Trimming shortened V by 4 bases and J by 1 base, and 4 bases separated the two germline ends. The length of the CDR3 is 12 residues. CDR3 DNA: TGCAGCGTTGCCTTGAACACCGGGGAGCTGTTTTTT. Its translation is CSVALNTGELFF.

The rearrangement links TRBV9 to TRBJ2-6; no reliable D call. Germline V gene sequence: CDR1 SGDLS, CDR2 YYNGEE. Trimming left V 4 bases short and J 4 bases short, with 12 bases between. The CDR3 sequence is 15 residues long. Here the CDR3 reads CASSPGAAGANVLTF. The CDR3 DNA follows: TGTGCCAGCAGCCCCGGTGCGGCAGGGGCCAACGTCCTGACTTTC. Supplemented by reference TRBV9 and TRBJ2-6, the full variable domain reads DSGVTQTPKHLITATGQRVTLRCSPRSGDLSVYWYQQSLDQGLQFLIQYYNGEERAKGNILERFSAQQFPDLHSELNLSSLELGDSALYFCASSPGAAGANVLTFGAGSRLTVL.

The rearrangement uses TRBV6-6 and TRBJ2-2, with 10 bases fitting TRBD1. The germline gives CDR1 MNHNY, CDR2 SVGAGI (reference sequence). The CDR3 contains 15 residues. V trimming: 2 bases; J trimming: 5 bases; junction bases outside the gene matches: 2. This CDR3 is CASSYRTGGTGELFF. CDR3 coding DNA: TGTGCCAGCAGTTACCGGACAGGGGGAACCGGGGAGCTGTTTTTT.

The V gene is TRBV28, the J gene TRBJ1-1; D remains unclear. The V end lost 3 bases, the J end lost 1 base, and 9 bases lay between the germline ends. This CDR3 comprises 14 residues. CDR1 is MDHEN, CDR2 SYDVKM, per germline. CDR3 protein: CASSLAGSNTEAFF. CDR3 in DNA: TGTGCCAGCAGTTTGGCAGGCTCGAACACTGAAGCTTTCTTT. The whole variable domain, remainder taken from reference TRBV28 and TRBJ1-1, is DVKVTQSSRYLVKRTGEKVFLECVQDMDHENMFWYRQDPGLGLRLIYFSYDVKMKEKGDIPEGYSVSREKKERFSLILESASTNQTSMYLCASSLAGSNTEAFFGQGTRLTVV.

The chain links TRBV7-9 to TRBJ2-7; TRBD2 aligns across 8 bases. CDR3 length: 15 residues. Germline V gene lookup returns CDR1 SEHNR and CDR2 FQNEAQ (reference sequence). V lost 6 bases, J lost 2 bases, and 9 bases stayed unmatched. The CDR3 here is CASRSATGGTYEQYF. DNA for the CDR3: TGTGCCAGCAGGTCCGCCACGGGGGGGACCTACGAGCAGTACTTC.

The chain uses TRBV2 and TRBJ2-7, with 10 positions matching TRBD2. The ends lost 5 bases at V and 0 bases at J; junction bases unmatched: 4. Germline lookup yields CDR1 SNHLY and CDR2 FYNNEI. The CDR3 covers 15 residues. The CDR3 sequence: CASSSSGRSSYEQYF. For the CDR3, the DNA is TGTGCCAGCAGTAGTAGCGGGAGGAGCTCCTACGAGCAGTACTTC. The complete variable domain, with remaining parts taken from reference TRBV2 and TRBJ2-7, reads EPEVTQTPSHQVTQMGQEVILRCVPISNHLYFYWYRQILGQKVEFLVSFYNNEISEKSEIFDDQFSVERPDGSNFTLKIRSTKLEDSAMYFCASSSSGRSSYEQYFGPGTRLTVT.

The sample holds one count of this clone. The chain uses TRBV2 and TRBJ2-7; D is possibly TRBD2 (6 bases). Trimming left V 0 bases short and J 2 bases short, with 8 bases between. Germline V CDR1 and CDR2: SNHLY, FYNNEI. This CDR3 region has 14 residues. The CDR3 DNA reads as TGTGCCAGCAGTGAAGCGCGGGGTACCTACGAGCAGTACTTC. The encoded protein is CASSEARGTYEQYF.

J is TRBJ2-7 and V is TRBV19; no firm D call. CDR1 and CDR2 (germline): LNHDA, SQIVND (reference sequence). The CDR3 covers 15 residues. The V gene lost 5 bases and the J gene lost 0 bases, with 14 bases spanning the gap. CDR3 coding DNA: TGTGCCAGTAGTCCTTTCTCAGGCCTCTCCTACGAGCAGTACTTC. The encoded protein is CASSPFSGLSYEQYF. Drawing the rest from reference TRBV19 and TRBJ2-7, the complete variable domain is DGGITQSPKYLFRKEGQNVTLSCEQNLNHDAMYWYRQDPGQGLRLIYYSQIVNDFQKGDIAEGYSVSREKKESFPLTVTSAQKNPTAFYLCASSPFSGLSYEQYFGPGTRLTVT.

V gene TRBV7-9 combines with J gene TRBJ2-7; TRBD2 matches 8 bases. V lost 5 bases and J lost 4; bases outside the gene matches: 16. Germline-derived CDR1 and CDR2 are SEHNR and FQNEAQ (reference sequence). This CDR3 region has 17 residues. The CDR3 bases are TGTGCCAGCAGCCCGGGGATGTCCGGGACTAGGCATTACGAGCAGTACTTC. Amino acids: CASSPGMSGTRHYEQYF.

CDR3 in amino acids: CASSVDGVHTEAFF. CDR3 DNA sequence: TGTGCCAGCAGCGTAGACGGGGTACACACTGAAGCTTTCTTT. The rearrangement joins TRBV9 to TRBJ1-1; D not resolved. The V end was cut by 0 bases, the J end by 3 bases, with 9 bases between. Germline V CDR1 and CDR2: SGDLS, YYNGEE. CDR3 length: 14 amino acids.

The CDR3, as DNA: TGTGCCAGTAGTAATTCGTTAGACAATGAGCAGTTCTTC. Translation gives CASSNSLDNEQFF. This chain links TRBV19 with TRBJ2-1; D is unresolved. The V and J ends lost 4 bases and 5 bases respectively, with 9 bases between them. CDR1 LNHDA and CDR2 SQIVND come from the germline V gene (reference sequence). The CDR3 extends over 13 amino acids.

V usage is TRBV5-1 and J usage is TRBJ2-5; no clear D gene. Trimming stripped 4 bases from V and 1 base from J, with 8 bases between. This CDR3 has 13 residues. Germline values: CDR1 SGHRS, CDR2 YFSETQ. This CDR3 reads CASSPLSQETQYF. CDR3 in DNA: TGCGCCAGCAGCCCTCTCTCCCAAGAGACCCAGTACTTC.

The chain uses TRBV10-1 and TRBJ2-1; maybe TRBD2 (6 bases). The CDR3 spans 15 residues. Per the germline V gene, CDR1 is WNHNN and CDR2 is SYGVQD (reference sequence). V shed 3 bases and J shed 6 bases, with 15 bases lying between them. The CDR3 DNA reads TGCGCCAGCAGTGATTGCGGGGAACCTCCCAATGAGCAGTTCTTC. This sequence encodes CASSDCGEPPNEQFF.

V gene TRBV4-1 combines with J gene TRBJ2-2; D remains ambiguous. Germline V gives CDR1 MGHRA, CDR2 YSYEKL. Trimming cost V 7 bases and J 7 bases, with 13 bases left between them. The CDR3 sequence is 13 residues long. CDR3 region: CASTPRSGGELFF. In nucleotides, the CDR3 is TGCGCCAGCACCCCTAGGTCGGGCGGGGAGCTGTTTTTT.

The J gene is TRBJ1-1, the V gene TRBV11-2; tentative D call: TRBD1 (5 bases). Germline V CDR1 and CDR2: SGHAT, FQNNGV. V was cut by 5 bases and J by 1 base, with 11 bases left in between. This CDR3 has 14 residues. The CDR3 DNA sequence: TGTGCCAGCAGCCCAGGGCCGGGGAACACTGAAGCTTTCTTT. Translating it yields CASSPGPGNTEAFF. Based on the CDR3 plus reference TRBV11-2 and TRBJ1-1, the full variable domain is EAGVAQSPRYKIIEKRQSVAFWCNPISGHATLYWYQQILGQGPKLLIQFQNNGVVDDSQLPKDRFSAERLKGVDSTLKIQPAKLEDSAVYLCASSPGPGNTEAFFGQGTRLTVV.

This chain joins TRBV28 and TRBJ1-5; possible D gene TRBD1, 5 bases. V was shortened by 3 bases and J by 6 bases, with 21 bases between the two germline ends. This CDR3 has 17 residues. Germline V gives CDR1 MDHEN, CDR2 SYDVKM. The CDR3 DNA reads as TGTGCCAGCAGTTTGACGACAGTCTTGGGTCTTCTTCAGCCCCAGCATTTT. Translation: CASSLTTVLGLLQPQHF.

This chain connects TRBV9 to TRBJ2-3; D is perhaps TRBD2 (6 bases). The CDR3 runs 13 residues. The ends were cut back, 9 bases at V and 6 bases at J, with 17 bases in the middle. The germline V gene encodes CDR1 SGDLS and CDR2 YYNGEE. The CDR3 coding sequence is TGTGCCACCTCCGGGACTCACGGGGATACGCAGTATTTT. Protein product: CATSGTHGDTQYF.

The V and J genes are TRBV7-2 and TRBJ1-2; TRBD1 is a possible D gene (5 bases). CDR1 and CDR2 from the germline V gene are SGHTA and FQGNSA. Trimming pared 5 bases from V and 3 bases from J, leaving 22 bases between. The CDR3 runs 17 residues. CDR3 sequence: CASSARTGPPTYYGYTF. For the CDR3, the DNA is TGTGCCAGCAGCGCCCGCACAGGTCCCCCCACTTACTATGGCTACACCTTC.